This TCR beta chain was profiled in a study of T cell responses to AZD1222 COVID-19 vaccine. Background on the study: Both about-4-week and about-12-week second-dose recipients were combined. Study results and limitations: Every sample of the repertoires postdated the peak T cell response. Clonal diversity was possibly underestimated, and white British individuals and females predominated among donors. Only 5 or 6 people who got AZD1222 tested seropositive at baseline.

Data came from immunoSEQ multiplex PCR; TCRdb stores just in-frame clones and leaves some out. The repertoire has 77,000 or so clones, approximately 88% of them found once; the top ten carry 15% to 20%. Germline V gives CDR1 MNHNS, CDR2 SASEGT. V lost 2 bases to trimming and J lost 0 bases, with 11 bases between them. The CDR3 has 15 amino acids. As regards this clone: The target antigen is unknown.

The receptor comes from an adult in good health. The gene calls are TRBV6-1 and TRBJ2-7; D may be TRBD2 (6 bases). Specimen: peripheral blood, collected on day 0 of AZD1222 vaccination. DNA of the CDR3: TGTGCCAGCAGTGAACTCCGGGGGAGCTCCTACGAGCAGTACTTC. Protein: CASSELRGSSYEQYF.